The clone carrying this T cell receptor (beta chain) was counted a few times. The antigen is unknown. This entry is derived from a study of T-cell memory formation after mild COVID-19. Background on the study: Largely donor-specific sequence clusters came from a couple of donors.

TCRdb itself ran the 5' RACE reads through MiXCR, one entry per CDR3 protein. The table has approximately 200,000 distinct CDR3 sequences, roughly 16% seen once; the top ten hold approximately 2%. The CDR3 runs to 15 residues. V lost 6 bases and J 4 bases, leaving 19 bases between the germline ends. Germline CDR1 and CDR2: MNHEY and SVGAGI. The study's findings and limits: The study found contracting CD4+ clones mainly in CM and EM and contracting CD8+ clones in EMRA.

The receptor was derived from an adult woman who had mild COVID-19 (a few samples of this study predate the infection). Cell type and time point are not known. V usage is TRBV6-5 and J usage is TRBJ2-7; tentative D call: TRBD2 (7 bases). The sample taken for sequencing was PBMCs or a T cell subset sorted from them (not recorded which). CDR3 nucleotides: TGTGCCAGCAGCTCCGCGGGGGCGGAGGGATACGAGCAGTACTTC. Translating gives CASSSAGAEGYEQYF.